A single sample is the source of the 21 T cell receptor beta chains below, sequenced in a study of regulatory T cells in long-lasting Graves disease. Combining iRepertoire HTBI primers with Arm-PCR of CDR3 regions, the authors built TCR beta libraries. TCRdb recomputed calls from the multiplex PCR reads with MiXCR, one row per CDR3 protein. In the table there are approximately 390,000 distinct CDR3 sequences, 15% to 20% of which are singletons. Time point described: newly diagnosed GD, antithyroid drugs for less than 3 months. Researchers made the TCR library from RNA that was extracted from PBMCs. These same records also appear under a second study, on T cells in Graves' hyperthyroidism and ophthalmopathy.

Sample: peripheral blood mononuclear cells (PBMCs), taken at new diagnosis, from a patient treated with antithyroid drugs. All receptors come from a woman aged 18-29 years with Graves disease.

This clonotype was seen many times. The gene calls are TRBV3-1 and TRBJ1-4; 11 positions agree with TRBD1. CDR1 and CDR2 from the germline V gene are LGHDT and YNNKEL (reference sequence). This CDR3 comprises 14 residues. The V segment lost 4 bases and the J segment 8 bases; nucleotides outside the gene matches: 3. In DNA, the CDR3 is TGTGCCAGCAGCCGGGACAGGGGGTTAGAAAAACTGTTTTTT. This encodes CASSRDRGLEKLFF.

This clonotype has just a few counts. The CDR3 nucleotides are TGCAGTGCTACCTCCTATGACAGGAAGGGTGACTACGAGCAGTACTTC. Encoded protein: CSATSYDRKGDYEQYF. J is TRBJ2-7 and V is TRBV20-1, with a tentative D call TRBD1 (6 bases). Germline CDR1 reads DFQATT; CDR2 reads SNEGSKA (reference sequence). The V and J ends lost 4 bases and 3 bases respectively, with 22 bases between them. This CDR3 spans 16 amino acids.

The chain carries TRBV10-3 and TRBJ2-1, with TRBD2 matching over 9 bases. Trimming removed 8 bases from V and 8 bases from J; junction bases left unmatched: 7. This CDR3 comprises 13 residues. Germline V CDR1 and CDR2: ENHRY, SYGVKD. The CDR3 nucleotides are TGTGCCATCTACGCGGGAGGGCCCCATGAGCAGTTCTTC. Protein sequence: CAIYAGGPHEQFF.

The sample holds a few counts of this clonotype. This chain links TRBV5-1 with TRBJ2-2; D call uncertain. The germline V gene has CDR1 SGHRS and CDR2 YFSETQ. The CDR3 has 16 residues. V lost 0 bases, J lost 5 bases, and 14 bases lay in between. The CDR3 DNA is TGCGCCAGCAGCTTGGTCGGTAGATCTGAGACCGGGGAGCTGTTTTTT. As protein: CASSLVGRSETGELFF.

This clonotype was seen many times. The chain recombines TRBV7-9 with TRBJ1-2, with D maybe TRBD1 (6 bases). CDR1 and CDR2 (germline): SEHNR, FQNEAQ (reference sequence). This CDR3 has 13 residues. V dropped 5 bases and J dropped 6 bases, with 13 bases sitting between them. The CDR3 nucleotides are TGTGCCAGCAGCGAAGAGACAGGCAATGGCTACACCTTC. Its translation: CASSEETGNGYTF.

The V and J genes are TRBV4-1 and TRBJ1-2; 7 nucleotides line up with TRBD1. J lost 3 bases, V lost 3 bases, and 4 bases had no gene match. Germline CDR1 and CDR2: MGHRA and YSYEKL. The CDR3 runs 14 residues. For the CDR3, the DNA is TGCGCCAGCAGCCACGCCGGGACAGACTATGGCTACACCTTC. Protein product: CASSHAGTDYGYTF.

This clonotype appeared a few times. This chain links TRBV5-5 with TRBJ1-1; D uncertain. The CDR3 has 13 residues. Germline CDR1 reads SGHKS; CDR2 reads YYEKEE (reference sequence). V was pared by 4 bases and J by 1 base, with 8 bases between. The DNA for the CDR3 is TGTGCCAGCAGCGCCAGTTCGAACACTGAAGCTTTCTTT. Amino acid sequence: CASSASSNTEAFF.

This chain links TRBV28 with TRBJ2-7, with 11 bases lining up with TRBD1. The germline V gene has CDR1 MDHEN and CDR2 SYDVKM. The CDR3 totals 15 residues. The ends lost 4 bases at V and 6 bases at J; junction bases unmatched: 8. Written as DNA, the CDR3 is TGTGCCAGCAGTTCCTTCGGGACAGGGGGTGGCGAGCAGTACTTC. Translated: CASSSFGTGGGEQYF.

The table lists this clonotype with a few counts. This sequence joins TRBV7-9 and TRBJ1-4; D is ambiguous. The CDR3 length is 15 residues. Trimming removed 7 bases at V and 0 bases at J, with 12 bases between. Per the germline V gene, CDR1 is SEHNR and CDR2 is FQNEAQ (reference sequence). The CDR3 reads CASNRWKATNEKLFF. The CDR3 region has the DNA TGTGCCAGCAATCGATGGAAGGCAACTAATGAAAAACTGTTTTTT.

This chain connects TRBV27 to TRBJ1-2; 8 nucleotides match TRBD1. The CDR3 is made up of 13 amino acids. CDR1 is MNHEY and CDR2 is SMNVEV in the germline V gene (reference sequence). The ends lost 3 bases at V and 7 bases at J; junction bases unmatched: 4. The chain's CDR3 is CASSFQGAVGYTF. The CDR3 DNA reads as TGTGCCAGCAGTTTCCAGGGGGCAGTTGGCTACACCTTC.

In this sample, this clonotype turned up a few times. Given a much more abundant clone one base away, this may be a read error. The chain couples TRBV5-1 to TRBJ2-3; perhaps TRBD2 as D (5 bases). The CDR3 sequence is 14 residues long. From germline, CDR1 is SGHRS and CDR2 YFSETQ. For the CDR3, the DNA is TGCGCCAGCAGCTTGGACGACTTCGGGGATACGCGGTATTTT. Amino acids: CASSLDDFGDTRYF.

At least ten counts were recorded for this clonotype. The chain couples TRBV20-1 to TRBJ2-7; 16 nucleotides align to TRBD2. Germline CDR1 and CDR2: DFQATT and SNEGSKA (reference sequence). This CDR3 is 16 amino acids long. The J segment lost 7 bases and the V segment lost 6 bases, leaving 12 bases of the junction unmatched. CDR3 bases: TGCAGTGCCAACCCGGGACTAGCGGGGGGGGCCGGGGAGCAGTACTTC. Translated: CSANPGLAGGAGEQYF.

In this sample, this clonotype turned up many times. The CDR3 bases are TGTGCCAGCAGCCTACCCACTAGCGACAATGAGCAGTTCTTC. It encodes CASSLPTSDNEQFF. This rearrangement joins TRBV28 to TRBJ2-1, with TRBD2 identical over 7 bases. The CDR3 length is 14 residues. The V gene's germline CDR1 is MDHEN and CDR2 SYDVKM. V shed 6 bases and J 5 bases; nucleotides not matched to a gene: 7.

The chain has TRBV10-3 and TRBJ1-4; D gene uncertain. The CDR3 sequence is 12 residues long. Germline CDR1 reads ENHRY; CDR2 reads SYGVKD. Trimming left V 8 bases short and J 5 bases short, with 9 bases between. CDR3 protein: CAISERNEKLFF. DNA of the CDR3: TGTGCCATCTCTGAAAGAAATGAAAAACTGTTTTTT.

Many counts were recorded for this clonotype. The gene calls are TRBV29-1 and TRBJ2-7; D perhaps matches TRBD1 (6 bases). Trimming took 0 bases from V and 3 from J, leaving 6 bases between them. The CDR3 runs 12 residues. The germline gives CDR1 SQVTM, CDR2 ANQGSEA. CDR3: CSVEEQGYEQYF. CDR3 DNA sequence: TGCAGCGTTGAAGAACAGGGCTACGAGCAGTACTTC.

This sequence joins TRBV19 and TRBJ1-5; the D is unclear. The V gene's germline CDR1 is LNHDA and CDR2 SQIVND (reference sequence). The V gene lost 9 bases and the J gene lost 4 bases, with 13 bases spanning the gap. CDR3 length equals 13 residues. CDR3 sequence reads: CASRKGGNQPQHF. CDR3 sequence (DNA): TGTGCCAGCAGAAAAGGAGGTAATCAGCCCCAGCATTTT.

This clonotype was counted at least ten times. This chain links TRBV6-5 with TRBJ2-7; 8 bases are a match to TRBD1. The CDR3 extends over 16 amino acids. V lost 1 base to trimming and J lost 4 bases; unmatched junction nucleotides: 9. CDR1 MNHEY and CDR2 SVGAGI come from the germline V gene. The CDR3 DNA sequence: TGTGCCAGCAGTTACTTCTACGGGACAGGCTTATACGAGCAGTACTTC. Protein: CASSYFYGTGLYEQYF.

This clonotype was seen many times. The chain links TRBV12-3 or TRBV12-4 to TRBJ1-1, with D uncertain. Trimming removed 7 bases at V and 6 bases at J, with 9 bases between. The CDR3 extends over 11 amino acids. DNA for the CDR3: TGTGCCAGCATTGATTACCCTGAAGCTTTCTTT. Residues: CASIDYPEAFF.

This clonotype was detected many times. The chain joins TRBV11-2 to TRBJ1-5; D gene unclear. V was clipped by 3 bases and J by 3 bases, with 6 bases between them. CDR1 and CDR2 (germline): SGHAT, FQNNGV. This CDR3 has 13 residues. CDR3 sequence reads: CASSFSSNQPQHF. The DNA for the CDR3 is TGTGCCAGCAGCTTTAGTTCCAATCAGCCCCAGCATTTT.

This clonotype occurred a few times. This chain joins TRBV20-1 and TRBJ2-1; 11 bases are a match to TRBD2. Losses at the gene ends were 0 bases for V and 0 bases for J; bases not matched to a gene: 10. Germline CDR1 DFQATT, CDR2 SNEGSKA (reference sequence). This CDR3 is built from 19 residues. CDR3 in amino acids: CSARDPSGRSQGSYNEQFF. The DNA of the CDR3 is TGCAGTGCTAGAGATCCTAGCGGGAGGTCCCAGGGCTCCTACAATGAGCAGTTCTTC.

This clonotype was counted many times. The V call is TRBV28, the J call TRBJ2-1; 7 bases match TRBD2. CDR3 length equals 11 residues. Trimming removed 11 bases from V and 9 bases from J; junction bases left unmatched: 7. CDR1 is MDHEN, CDR2 SYDVKM, per germline. The CDR3 nucleotides are TGTGCCGGGCAGCGGGGCACTGAGCAGTTCTTC. Encoded protein: CAGQRGTEQFF.